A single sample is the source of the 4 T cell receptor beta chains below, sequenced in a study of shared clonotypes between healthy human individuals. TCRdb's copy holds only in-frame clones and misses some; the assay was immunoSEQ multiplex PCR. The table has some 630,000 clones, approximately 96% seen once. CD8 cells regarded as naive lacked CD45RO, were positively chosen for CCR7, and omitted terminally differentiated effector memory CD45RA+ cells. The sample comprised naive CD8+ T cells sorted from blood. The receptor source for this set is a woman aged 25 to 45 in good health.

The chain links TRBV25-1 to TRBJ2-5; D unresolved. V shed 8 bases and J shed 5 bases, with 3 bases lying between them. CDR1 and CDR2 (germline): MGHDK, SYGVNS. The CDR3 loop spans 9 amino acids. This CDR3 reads CASGETQYF. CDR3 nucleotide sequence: TGTGCCAGCGGGGAGACCCAGTACTTC. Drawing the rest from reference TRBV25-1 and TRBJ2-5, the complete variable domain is EADIYQTPRYLVIGTGKKITLECSQTMGHDKMYWYQQDPGMELHLIHYSYGVNSTEKGDLSSESTVSRIRTEHFPLTLESARPSHTSQYLCASGETQYFGPGTRLLVL.

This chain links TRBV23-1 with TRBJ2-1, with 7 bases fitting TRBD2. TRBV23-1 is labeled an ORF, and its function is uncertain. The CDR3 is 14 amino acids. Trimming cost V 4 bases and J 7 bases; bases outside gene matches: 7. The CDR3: CASSPRLAWNEQFF. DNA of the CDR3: TGCGCCAGCAGTCCTCGACTAGCTTGGAATGAGCAGTTCTTC.

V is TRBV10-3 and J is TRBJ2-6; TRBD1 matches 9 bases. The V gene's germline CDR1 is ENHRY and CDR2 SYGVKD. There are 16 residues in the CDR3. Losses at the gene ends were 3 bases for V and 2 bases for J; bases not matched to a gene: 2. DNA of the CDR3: TGTGCCATCAGTGAACAGGGGGCGGCTGGGGCCAACGTCCTGACTTTC. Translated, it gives CAISEQGAAGANVLTF.

This chain's CDR3 is CSVAEGTSGYNEQFF. DNA for the CDR3: TGCAGCGTTGCAGAGGGGACTAGCGGATACAATGAGCAGTTCTTC. The V call is TRBV29-1, the J call TRBJ2-1; 11 bases line up with TRBD2. The V and J ends lost 4 bases and 4 bases, in that order; junction bases with no gene match: 6. The CDR3 is made up of 15 amino acids. CDR1 SQVTM and CDR2 ANQGSEA come from the germline V gene.